Here is one TCR beta chain with its context. In its sample, this clonotype was seen a few times. It lacks a known antigen. Per-nucleotide qualities are absent, and no much larger clonotype sits a single base away. This entry comes from a study of CD8 T cells in ankylosing spondylitis (dated by TCRdb to the late 2010s). Context from the whole study: The study profiled T cell receptor beta repertoires in healthy donors and ankylosing spondylitis patients to find disease-linked TCR variants. The full study cohort was made up of 25 ankylosing spondylitis patients and 108 healthy donors. Peripheral blood samples were taken, and synovial fluid was additionally collected from ankylosing spondylitis patients. The full study reports these points: Blood from ankylosing spondylitis patients appeared to be characterized by a TCR beta motif composed of under 10 highly homologous amino acid variants. The disease-linked clones were reported as significantly enriched in matched synovial fluid samples from ankylosing spondylitis patients. Some motif variants had previously been reported in the synovial fluid and blood of reactive arthritis patients, which suggests shared mechanisms of disease initiation. In peripheral blood, the disease-linked clones were found at relatively low frequencies and had a CD8+ phenotype.

Taken from cysteine to phenylalanine, the CDR3 has 13 residues. The kept DNA is CDR3 alone, 39 bases in frame from the first base. The trim is 6 bases for V and 1 base for J, with a gap of 8 bases between the germline ends. Reading the germline V gene gives CDR1 MDHEN and CDR2 SYDVKM. These reads were obtained on an Illumina HiSeq 2500. Quantitative 5'-RACE with molecular barcodes was the method used to prepare the TCR beta libraries. In the authors' own workflow: A new computational method, built on a probabilistic model of VDJ rearrangement, was used to identify disease-linked TCR variants. TCRdb applied fastp at Q25 and MiXCR to the public reads, then kept only in-frame beta chains. Every CDR3 protein is listed once, alongside the most common genes and DNA of its rows. These V and J calls derive from TCRdb rather than the authors' analysis. This sample lists 300,000 to 400,000 distinct CDR3 sequences; 20% to 25% were detected once. The top ten constitute 13% of the sample.

Sequenced sample: blood, either unsorted or a sorted T cell fraction (not recorded which). The sequence links TRBV28 to TRBJ2-3, with TRBD1 perhaps the D gene, on 6 matching bases. The receptor comes from a male donor with ankylosing spondylitis or in good health (not recorded which). The CDR3 protein is CASRWTGTDTQYF. The base sequence is TGTGCCAGCAGATGGACAGGCACAGATACGCAGTATTTT.